The subject of this entry is one TCR beta chain. Its antigen is unidentified. Naivety among CD8 cells was defined by CD45RO negativity and positive CCR7 selection, thereby excluding terminally differentiated effector memory CD45RA+ cells. Germline CDR1 is SGHDT and CDR2 is YYEEEE. V was clipped by 4 bases and J by 4 bases; unmatched bases: 8. The CDR3 sequence is 17 residues long. This entry comes from a study of shared clonotypes between healthy human individuals. For the study at large: The donor pool was made up of two women and three men aged 18 to 49. Each donor's CD8 memory used one plate, CD8 naive two, each CD4 subset three. Overall study findings and caveats: With a handful of donors compared, around 5.4% of naive CD4 clonotypes were shared.

The protocol was immunoSEQ multiplex PCR, while the TCRdb copy is restricted to in-frame clones and leaves out a portion. The sample has roughly 590,000 clones; around 95% are singletons. The material sequenced was naive CD8+ T cells sorted from blood. The TCR comes from a woman in her twenties or thirties in good health. The chain recombines TRBV5-6 with TRBJ2-3, with TRBD2 identical over 14 bases. The CDR3 nucleotides read TGTGCCAGCAGCGAAATGACTAGCGGGAGGGCTGCAGATACGCAGTATTTT. Protein: CASSEMTSGRAADTQYF.